This paragraph covers one TCR beta chain sequence. This receptor's antigen is unknown. The sample holds no much larger clone one base away, and base qualities are not on file. Patients with autoimmune disease history or receiving systemic immunosuppression were excluded from the trial. In every dose cohort, peripheral blood was drawn for TCR sequencing at baseline, cycle 4 day 1, and cycle 7 day 1. The samples were taken from a phase I, first-in-human, multicenter, open-label dose-escalation trial of ivuxolimab. Adults with locally advanced or metastatic head and neck squamous cell, hepatocellular, melanoma or renal cell carcinoma were enrolled in the trial. CD4+ and CD8+ T cells were sorted separately from peripheral blood before TCR sequencing. This record comes from a study of OX40 agonist ivuxolimab in advanced cancers. A note on the overall study: The costimulatory receptor OX40 (CD134) was targeted by ivuxolimab, a fully human IgG2 agonistic monoclonal antibody. Peripheral TCRbeta sequencing aimed to test whether ivuxolimab altered TCR sequence diversity and caused clonal T-cell expansion. In the dose-escalation cohort, 82.7% of patients were male, and the mean age was approximately 55 years, with a range of 23 to 79. Three dose-escalation patients achieved partial responses, one with hepatocellular carcinoma and two with cutaneous melanoma. Intravenous ivuxolimab was administered to patients every 2 weeks at six dose levels: 0.01, 0.1, 0.3, 1.5, 3 and 10 mg/kg. Prior anti-PD-1, anti-PD-L1 or anti-CTLA-4 therapy was permitted, and checkpoint inhibitors had been received by approximately 39% of dose-escalation patients. The monotherapy dose-escalation portion (N ≈ 55 patients) of the phase I ivuxolimab trial is reported in the paper. Of the 50 or so patients in dose escalation, about 20 had hepatocellular carcinoma, around 15 had melanoma, 9 had renal cell carcinoma and 9 had head and neck cancer. Beyond this particular receptor, the publication reports: At doses from 0.1 to 3.0 mg/kg, clonal expansion was seen in both CD4+ and CD8+ blood T cells between baseline and week 6. After ivuxolimab, more expanded clones were found on average in CD8+ T cells than in CD4+ T cells. In the 0.1-3.0 mg/kg groups, partial responders were among the patients with the lowest normalized peripheral clonal expansion, particularly in CD8+ T cells. Antigen specificity was not determined for the clonally expanded peripheral T cells. Low levels of normalized T-cell clonal expansion were also seen in some patients who did not respond.

CDR1 MNHEY and CDR2 SMNVEV are derived from the germline V gene (reference sequence). CDR3 length: 15 amino acids, cysteine to phenylalanine. Just the 45-base CDR3 DNA is kept, in frame starting at base 1. V sheds 4 bases and J sheds 3 bases, leaving 14 bases between their ends. To sequence the TCRbeta CDR3 region, genomic DNA was isolated from the sorted cells. The immunoSEQ Assay was used for sequencing of TCRbeta CDR3 regions. TCRdb re-hosts the immuneACCESS table, in-frame sequences only. Its copies lack some clones; in the studies checked, an unresolved V gene accounts for under half of them, and the cause for the rest is not known. The sample yields fewer than 90,000 clones; 65% to 90% were counted once. The top ten hold approximately 3.1% of the sample.

The sample in question was CD4+ or CD8+ T cells sorted from blood, obtained in a trial of the OX40 agonist ivuxolimab. This chain is built from TRBV27 and TRBJ2-3, with no reliable assignment of the D segment. This TCR was sampled from an adult with an advanced solid tumor such as melanoma, head and neck, liver or kidney cancer. CDR3 protein: CASSSLLGSTDTQYF. The DNA reads TGTGCCAGCAGTTCGTTGCTGGGTTCGACAGATACGCAGTATTTT.